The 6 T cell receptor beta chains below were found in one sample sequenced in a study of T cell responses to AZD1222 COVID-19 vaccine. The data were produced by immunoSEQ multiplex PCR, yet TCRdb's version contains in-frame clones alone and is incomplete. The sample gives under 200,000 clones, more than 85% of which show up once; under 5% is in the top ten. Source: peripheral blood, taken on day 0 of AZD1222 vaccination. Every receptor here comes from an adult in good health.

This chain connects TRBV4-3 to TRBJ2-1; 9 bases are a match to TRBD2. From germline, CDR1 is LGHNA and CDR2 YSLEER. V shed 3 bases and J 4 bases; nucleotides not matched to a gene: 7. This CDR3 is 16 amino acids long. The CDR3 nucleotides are TGCGCCAGCAGCCACGAAGTACTAGCGGGTTACAATGAGCAGTTCTTC. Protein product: CASSHEVLAGYNEQFF.

CDR3 residues: CASSYSGGSTYEQYF. The CDR3, as DNA: TGTGCCAGCAGTTACTCTGGCGGGTCGACCTACGAGCAGTACTTC. This chain connects TRBV6-5 to TRBJ2-7, with D possibly TRBD2 on 5 matching bases. With 0 bases removed from V and 2 bases from J, the gap between germline ends came to 11 bases. The CDR3 loop spans 15 amino acids. Looked up from germline, CDR1 is MNHEY and CDR2 is SVGAGI.

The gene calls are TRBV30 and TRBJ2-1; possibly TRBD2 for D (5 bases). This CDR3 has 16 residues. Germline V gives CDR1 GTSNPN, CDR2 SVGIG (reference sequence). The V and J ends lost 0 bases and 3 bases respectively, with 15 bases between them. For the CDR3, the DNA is TGTGCCTGGAGTGTACCCAAGTCTGGAGGCTACAATGAGCAGTTCTTC. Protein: CAWSVPKSGGYNEQFF.

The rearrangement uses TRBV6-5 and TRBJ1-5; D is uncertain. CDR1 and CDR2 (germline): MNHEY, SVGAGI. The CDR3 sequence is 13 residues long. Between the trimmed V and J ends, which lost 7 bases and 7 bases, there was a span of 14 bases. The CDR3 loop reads CASNPRESQPQHF. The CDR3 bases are TGTGCCAGCAATCCCCGGGAGAGCCAGCCCCAGCATTTT.

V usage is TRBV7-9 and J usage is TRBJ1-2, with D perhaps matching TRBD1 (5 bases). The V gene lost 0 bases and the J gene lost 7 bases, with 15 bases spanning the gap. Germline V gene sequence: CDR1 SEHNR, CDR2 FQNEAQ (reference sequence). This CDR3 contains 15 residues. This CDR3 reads CASSLARGGSGGYTF. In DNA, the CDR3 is TGTGCCAGCAGCTTAGCGCGTGGGGGGAGTGGTGGCTACACCTTC.

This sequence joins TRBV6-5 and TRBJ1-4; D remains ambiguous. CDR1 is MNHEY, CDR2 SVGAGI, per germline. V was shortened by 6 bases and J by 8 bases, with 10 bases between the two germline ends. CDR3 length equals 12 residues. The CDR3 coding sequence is TGTGCCAGCAGGCTGACAAACGAAAAACTGTTTTTT. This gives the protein CASRLTNEKLFF.